The 32 T cell receptor beta chains in this list originate from one sample, sequenced in a study of cytomegalovirus exposure and HLA in healthy donors. The repertoire was sequenced with immunoSEQ multiplex PCR; TCRdb's copy has only in-frame clones and lacks some. The table records 66,000 or so clones, around 97% of them present only once. Sequencing was carried out using PBMCs. These receptors were taken from a woman under 30 in good health and CMV-seropositive.

The chain couples TRBV5-8 to TRBJ2-3, with TRBD1 matching 10 bases. The V gene's germline CDR1 is SGHTS and CDR2 YDEGEE. V shed 4 bases and J 8 bases; nucleotides not matched to a gene: 10. The CDR3 length is 15 residues. As DNA, the CDR3 is TGTGCCAGCAGCGGCTCGGGACAGGGGATAGGTACGCAGTATTTT. Its translation: CASSGSGQGIGTQYF. Full variable domain (outside the CDR3, taken from reference TRBV5-8 and TRBJ2-3): EAGVTQSPTHLIKTRGQQATLRCSPISGHTSVYWYQQALGLGLQFLLWYDEGEERNRGNFPPRFSGRQFPNYSSELNVNALELEDSALYLCASSGSGQGIGTQYFGPGTRLTVL.

The table lists this clone with a count of one. V and J are TRBV18 and TRBJ1-4; 8 bases are a match to TRBD1. CDR1 and CDR2 (germline): KGHSH, LQKENI. With V trimmed by 4 bases and J by 12 bases, 10 bases remained unmatched. The CDR3 totals 14 residues. The CDR3 sequence: CASSLGQGEFELFF. CDR3 DNA: TGTGCCAGCTCACTCGGACAGGGCGAATTCGAACTGTTTTTT.

This clone was seen only once. This rearrangement joins TRBV5-5 to TRBJ2-3; 9 positions match TRBD2. After removal of 4 bases from V and 1 base from J, the junction contained 4 bases not matched to a gene. Germline V gives CDR1 SGHKS, CDR2 YYEKEE (reference sequence). The CDR3 is 15 residues long. In nucleotides, the CDR3 is TGTGCCAGCAGCAAACCTAGCGGGGGCACAGATACGCAGTATTTT. Its translation is CASSKPSGGTDTQYF.

The gene calls are TRBV11-2 and TRBJ2-1; unclear D gene. Trimming pared 1 base from V and 7 bases from J, leaving 8 bases between. CDR1 is SGHAT and CDR2 is FQNNGV in the germline V gene. The CDR3 covers 13 residues. CDR3 sequence reads: CASSLGAANEQFF. The CDR3 DNA reads TGTGCCAGCAGCTTAGGAGCCGCGAATGAGCAGTTCTTC.

The V and J genes are TRBV7-9 and TRBJ1-1; D might be TRBD1 (6 bases). V dropped 9 bases and J dropped 1 base, with 12 bases sitting between them. The CDR3 is 13 residues long. The germline CDR1 and CDR2 sequences are SEHNR and FQNEAQ (reference sequence). The CDR3 region has the DNA TGTGCCAGTACTGAACAGGGGAACACTGAAGCTTTCTTT. Amino acids: CASTEQGNTEAFF.

V and J are TRBV30 and TRBJ2-1; TRBD2 matches at 12 bases. Germline V lookup: CDR1 GTSNPN, CDR2 SVGIG (reference sequence). V trimming: 2 bases; J trimming: 7 bases; junction bases outside the gene matches: 15. The CDR3 length is 18 residues. Here the CDR3 DNA reads TGTGCCTGGAGTCCACTAGCGGGAGGTTCGGTCGCCAGGAATGAGCAGTTCTTC. Protein product: CAWSPLAGGSVARNEQFF.

The chain links TRBV5-1 to TRBJ2-1; D is uncertain. This CDR3 is built from 13 residues. Germline CDR1 reads SGHRS; CDR2 reads YFSETQ. V gave up 4 bases and J gave up 8 bases, with 13 bases separating them. Here the CDR3 DNA reads TGCGCCAGCAGCATAGATCCGGGTTATGAGCAGTTCTTC. The encoded protein is CASSIDPGYEQFF.

The chain is built from TRBV16 and TRBJ1-2, with D possibly TRBD1 on 5 matching bases. V was shortened by 2 bases and J by 4 bases, with 17 bases between the two germline ends. The CDR3 sequence is 16 residues long. Germline-derived CDR1 and CDR2 are KGHSY and FQNENV. The CDR3 DNA is TGTGCCAGCAGCCAACAACATCGGGGGTTTAGCTATGGCTACACCTTC. It codes for CASSQQHRGFSYGYTF.

The chain combines TRBV7-9 with TRBJ2-4; 9 nucleotides match TRBD2. Germline CDR1 and CDR2: SEHNR and FQNEAQ (reference sequence). With 1 base clipped from V and 5 bases from J, the junction kept 3 bases outside the gene matches. There are 15 residues in the CDR3. The CDR3 region is CASSLGRLAENIQYF. The DNA for the CDR3 is TGTGCCAGCAGCTTAGGACGACTAGCGGAAAACATTCAGTACTTC.

This rearrangement joins TRBV7-4 to TRBJ1-5, with 7 bases fitting TRBD1. The CDR3 runs 19 residues. Germline CDR1 reads SGHVT; CDR2 reads SQSDAQ. J was trimmed by 2 bases and V by 2 bases; bases with no gene match: 15. This CDR3 is CASSLWETDRAGGNQPQHF. CDR3 DNA: TGTGCCAGCAGCTTATGGGAGACTGACAGGGCGGGTGGCAATCAGCCCCAGCATTTT.

The chain is built from TRBV29-1 and TRBJ2-7, with no clear D. Trimming removed 0 bases from V and 2 bases from J, with 5 bases in between. Looked up from germline, CDR1 is SQVTM and CDR2 is ANQGSEA. The CDR3 has 12 amino acids. CDR3 nucleotide sequence: TGCAGCGTTGAAGATACACCCTACGAGCAGTACTTC. It encodes CSVEDTPYEQYF.

This clone occurred once. The rearrangement joins TRBV9 to TRBJ2-5; possible D gene TRBD2, 6 bases. V was trimmed by 0 bases and J by 5 bases, leaving 17 bases between them. The CDR3 covers 16 residues. Germline V gives CDR1 SGDLS, CDR2 YYNGEE. The CDR3 DNA is TGTGCCAGCAGCGTAGTTTTGCGGGGTGCATTGGAGACCCAGTACTTC. Translated, it gives CASSVVLRGALETQYF.

The chain combines TRBV7-9 with TRBJ1-1; perhaps TRBD1 as D (5 bases). The CDR3 extends over 14 amino acids. V gave up 0 bases and J gave up 7 bases, with 12 bases separating them. Germline CDR1 SEHNR, CDR2 FQNEAQ (reference sequence). The CDR3 DNA follows: TGTGCCAGCAGCTTAGCCGGGACTTTTCGTGAAGCTTTCTTT. Amino acids: CASSLAGTFREAFF.

The chain employs TRBV19 and TRBJ2-7; 11 positions agree with TRBD1. Germline assignment: CDR1 LNHDA and CDR2 SQIVND (reference sequence). The CDR3 runs 15 residues. V lost 4 bases, J lost 2 bases, and 4 bases stayed unmatched. The CDR3 nucleotides are TGTGCCAGTAGTACCGGGACAGGGGGTCCCTACGAGCAGTACTTC. Translated: CASSTGTGGPYEQYF.

The chain combines TRBV30 with TRBJ1-1; a possible D gene is TRBD1 (6 bases). This CDR3 region has 15 residues. The germline V gene has CDR1 GTSNPN and CDR2 SVGIG (reference sequence). V lost 1 base to trimming and J lost 1 base, with 13 bases between them. CDR3 protein: CAWSDSQGWNTEAFF. CDR3 DNA: TGTGCCTGGAGTGACTCACAGGGCTGGAACACTGAAGCTTTCTTT.

This chain uses TRBV28 with TRBJ2-7; 8 bases are shared with TRBD2. Unmatched junction bases numbered 2, after V lost 7 bases and J lost 6 bases. The CDR3 sequence is 11 residues long. Per the germline V gene, CDR1 is MDHEN and CDR2 is SYDVKM. As DNA, the CDR3 is TGTGCCAGCACGGGAGGGCCCGAGCAGTACTTC. Translated, it gives CASTGGPEQYF. The whole variable domain, filled in from reference TRBV28 and TRBJ2-7, reads DVKVTQSSRYLVKRTGEKVFLECVQDMDHENMFWYRQDPGLGLRLIYFSYDVKMKEKGDIPEGYSVSREKKERFSLILESASTNQTSMYLCASTGGPEQYFGPGTRLTVT.

This sequence joins TRBV11-1 and TRBJ2-7; D is uncertain. With 2 bases removed from V and 3 bases from J, the gap between germline ends came to 14 bases. Germline V gene data show CDR1 as SGHAT and CDR2 as FQDESV (reference sequence). The CDR3 is made up of 15 amino acids. The CDR3 here is CASSLSRGPLYEQYF. In nucleotides, the CDR3 is TGTGCCAGCAGCTTATCCCGAGGTCCCCTCTACGAGCAGTACTTC.

This clone was seen only a few times. This chain joins TRBV7-2 and TRBJ2-5; 8 bases align to TRBD2. CDR3 length: 15 amino acids. From germline, CDR1 is SGHTA and CDR2 FQGNSA. The V gene end was trimmed by 4 bases and the J gene end by 4 bases; junction bases not matched to a gene: 8. The CDR3: CASSSSGGPRETQYF. The CDR3 bases are TGTGCCAGCAGCTCTTCGGGAGGGCCGAGAGAGACCCAGTACTTC.

The chain couples TRBV6-1 to TRBJ1-2, with 7 bases identical to TRBD1. The V gene's germline CDR1 is MNHNS and CDR2 SASEGT. V shed 4 bases, J shed 3 bases, and the junction held 5 bases outside the gene matches. The CDR3 extends over 14 amino acids. The CDR3 sequence is CASSGTGYYYGYTF. CDR3 sequence (DNA): TGTGCCAGCAGTGGGACAGGTTATTACTATGGCTACACCTTC.

The chain combines TRBV30 with TRBJ2-7; TRBD2 is a possible D gene (7 bases). The CDR3 has 12 amino acids. The germline V gene has CDR1 GTSNPN and CDR2 SVGIG (reference sequence). The V and J ends lost 1 base and 7 bases respectively, with 11 bases between them. CDR3 region: CAWSGGGREQYF. CDR3 DNA: TGTGCCTGGAGTGGGGGGGGCAGGGAGCAGTACTTC.

The V and J genes are TRBV6-5 and TRBJ2-1, with D unresolved. The germline V gene encodes CDR1 MNHEY and CDR2 SVGAGI. Trimming shortened V by 7 bases and J by 6 bases, and 13 bases separated the two germline ends. CDR3 length equals 13 residues. This chain's CDR3 is CASKSPVVNEQFF. CDR3 sequence (DNA): TGTGCCAGCAAGAGCCCGGTGGTCAATGAGCAGTTCTTC.

This chain joins TRBV28 and TRBJ2-5, with a tentative D call TRBD1 (6 bases). The CDR3 has 17 amino acids. Germline V gene data show CDR1 as MDHEN and CDR2 as SYDVKM. The V and J ends lost 3 bases and 4 bases respectively, with 21 bases between them. The chain's CDR3 is CASSFRLDRSEGETQYF. In nucleotides, the CDR3 is TGTGCCAGCAGTTTCCGTTTAGACAGGTCGGAAGGAGAGACCCAGTACTTC.

The table lists this clone with a count of one. The rearrangement joins TRBV10-3 to TRBJ1-1; no reliable D call. Germline loops: CDR1 ENHRY, CDR2 SYGVKD. CDR3 length: 14 residues. V was pared by 6 bases and J by 5 bases, with 16 bases between. CDR3 sequence (DNA): TGTGCCATCAGCGAACGTCAGGTAGAGACTGAAGCTTTCTTT. Translating it yields CAISERQVETEAFF.

The CDR3: CAWSTQGGTDTQYF. The DNA of the CDR3 is TGTGCCTGGAGTACCCAGGGGGGCACAGATACGCAGTATTTT. The chain links TRBV30 to TRBJ2-3; 7 bases match TRBD1. J gave up 1 base and V 2 bases, and 3 bases lay outside the gene matches. The CDR3 runs to 14 residues. CDR1 is GTSNPN and CDR2 is SVGIG in the germline V gene (reference sequence).

This chain joins TRBV27 and TRBJ2-3; 7 bases line up with TRBD1. This CDR3 has 13 residues. V shed 4 bases and J 3 bases; nucleotides not matched to a gene: 1. Germline V gives CDR1 MNHEY, CDR2 SMNVEV (reference sequence). The DNA for the CDR3 is TGTGCCAGCAGTTACAGGGGAACAGATACGCAGTATTTT. Its protein is CASSYRGTDTQYF.

The chain couples TRBV9 to TRBJ1-3; 9 bases fit TRBD1. The trim removed 4 bases at V and 2 bases at J, leaving 10 bases unmatched. The CDR3 consists of 17 residues. Per germline, CDR1 SGDLS and CDR2 YYNGEE. As DNA, the CDR3 is TGTGCCAGCAGCATAACCGGGACAGGGAAGGCTGGAAACACCATATATTTT. Protein product: CASSITGTGKAGNTIYF.

V and J are TRBV6-6 and TRBJ2-5; maybe TRBD2 (5 bases). The CDR3 has 15 amino acids. Trimming left V 2 bases short and J 1 base short, with 11 bases between. Germline V gene data show CDR1 as MNHNY and CDR2 as SVGAGI (reference sequence). For the CDR3, the DNA is TGTGCCAGCAGTTACCTCGGGGTAGCCCAAGAGACCCAGTACTTC. Translating gives CASSYLGVAQETQYF.

The CDR3 reads CAWTKTGMYQPQHF. As DNA, the CDR3 is TGTGCCTGGACCAAGACAGGGATGTATCAGCCCCAGCATTTT. The J gene is TRBJ1-5, the V gene TRBV30; 7 nucleotides agree with TRBD1. With 4 bases clipped from V and 5 bases from J, the junction kept 8 bases outside the gene matches. The CDR3 loop spans 14 amino acids. CDR1 and CDR2 from the germline V gene are GTSNPN and SVGIG (reference sequence). The entire variable domain, with the rest obtained from reference TRBV30 and TRBJ1-5, is as follows: SQTIHQWPATLVQPVGSPLSLECTVEGTSNPNLYWYRQAAGRGLQLLFYSVGIGQISSEVPQNLSASRPQDRQFILSSKKLLLSDSGFYLCAWTKTGMYQPQHFGDGTRLSIL.

The V call is TRBV11-2, the J call TRBJ2-7; 10 nucleotides line up with TRBD1. This CDR3 contains 18 residues. Germline CDR1 is SGHAT and CDR2 is FQNNGV. V shed 4 bases, J shed 5 bases, and the junction held 17 bases outside the gene matches. The CDR3 loop reads CASSSLGQGVRLSDEQYF. The CDR3 nucleotides read TGTGCCAGCAGCTCCCTTGGACAGGGGGTAAGGTTATCGGACGAGCAGTACTTC. Looking up the rest from reference TRBV11-2 and TRBJ2-7 gives the full variable domain: EAGVAQSPRYKIIEKRQSVAFWCNPISGHATLYWYQQILGQGPKLLIQFQNNGVVDDSQLPKDRFSAERLKGVDSTLKIQPAKLEDSAVYLCASSSLGQGVRLSDEQYFGPGTRLTVT.

The chain uses TRBV10-3 and TRBJ2-7; D gene ambiguous. Germline-derived CDR1 and CDR2 are ENHRY and SYGVKD. The CDR3 has 16 residues. V lost 3 bases and J 4 bases, leaving 19 bases between the germline ends. The CDR3 DNA reads TGTGCCATCAGTGAAGTCATAGGCCCAGAGGCGTACGAGCAGTACTTC. Protein: CAISEVIGPEAYEQYF.

This sequence joins TRBV7-9 and TRBJ2-2; TRBD2 might be the D (5 bases). The CDR3 contains 16 residues. V lost 4 bases to trimming and J lost 0 bases, with 12 bases between them. Germline values: CDR1 SEHNR, CDR2 FQNEAQ (reference sequence). This CDR3 reads CASSYPGFSNTGELFF. The CDR3, as DNA: TGTGCCAGCAGCTATCCGGGATTTTCGAACACCGGGGAGCTGTTTTTT.

The sample holds one count of this clone. The rearrangement uses TRBV28 and TRBJ2-2; TRBD1 matches at 7 bases. The CDR3 contains 14 residues. V lost 5 bases to trimming and J lost 4 bases; unmatched junction nucleotides: 4. Looked up from germline, CDR1 is MDHEN and CDR2 is SYDVKM. The CDR3 is CASSKQGFTGELFF. As DNA, the CDR3 is TGTGCCAGCAGTAAACAGGGGTTCACCGGGGAGCTGTTTTTT.